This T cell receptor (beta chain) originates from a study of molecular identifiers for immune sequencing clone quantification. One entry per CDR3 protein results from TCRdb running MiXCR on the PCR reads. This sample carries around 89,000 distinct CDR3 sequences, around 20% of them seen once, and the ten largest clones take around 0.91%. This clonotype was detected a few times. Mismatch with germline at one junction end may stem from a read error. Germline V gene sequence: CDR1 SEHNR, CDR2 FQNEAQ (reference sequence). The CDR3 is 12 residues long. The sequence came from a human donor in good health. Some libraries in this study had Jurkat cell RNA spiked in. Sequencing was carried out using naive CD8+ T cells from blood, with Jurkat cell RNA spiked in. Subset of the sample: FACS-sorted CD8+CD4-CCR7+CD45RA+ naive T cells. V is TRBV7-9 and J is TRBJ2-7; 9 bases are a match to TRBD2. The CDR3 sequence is CASSGLAPEQHF. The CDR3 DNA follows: TGTGCCAGCAGCGGACTAGCGCCCGAGCAGCACTTC.